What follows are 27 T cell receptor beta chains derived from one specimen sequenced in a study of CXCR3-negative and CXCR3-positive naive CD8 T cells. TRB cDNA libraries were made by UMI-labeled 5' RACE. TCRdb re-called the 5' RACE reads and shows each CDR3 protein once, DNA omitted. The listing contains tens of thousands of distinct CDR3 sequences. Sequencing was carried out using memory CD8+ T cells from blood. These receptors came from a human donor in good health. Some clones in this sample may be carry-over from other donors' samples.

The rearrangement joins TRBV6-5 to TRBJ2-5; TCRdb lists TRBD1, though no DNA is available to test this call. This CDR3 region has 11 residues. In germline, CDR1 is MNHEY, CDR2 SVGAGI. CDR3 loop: CASRSAGYQYF.

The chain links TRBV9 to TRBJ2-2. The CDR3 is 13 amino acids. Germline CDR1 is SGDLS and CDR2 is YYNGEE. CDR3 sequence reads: CASSVASDGELFF.

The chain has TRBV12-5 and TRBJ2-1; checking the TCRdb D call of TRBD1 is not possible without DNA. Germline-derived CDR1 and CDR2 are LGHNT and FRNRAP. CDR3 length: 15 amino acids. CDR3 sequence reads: CASGLYRGTTSEQFF. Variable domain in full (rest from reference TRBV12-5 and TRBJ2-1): DARVTQTPRHKVTEMGQEVTMRCQPILGHNTVFWYRQTMMQGLELLAYFRNRAPLDDSGMPKDRFSAEMPDATLATLKIQPSEPRDSAVYFCASGLYRGTTSEQFFGPGTRLTVL.

CDR3 protein: CSARGTGGDTEAFF. The chain is built from TRBV20-1 and TRBJ1-1; the D gene TCRdb calls, TRBD1, cannot be checked with no DNA. This CDR3 is 14 amino acids long. Germline values: CDR1 DFQATT, CDR2 SNEGSKA (reference sequence).

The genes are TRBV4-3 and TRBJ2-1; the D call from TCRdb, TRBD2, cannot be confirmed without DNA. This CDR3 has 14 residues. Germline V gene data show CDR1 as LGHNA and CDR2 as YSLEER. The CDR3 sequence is CASSPGLGADEQFF.

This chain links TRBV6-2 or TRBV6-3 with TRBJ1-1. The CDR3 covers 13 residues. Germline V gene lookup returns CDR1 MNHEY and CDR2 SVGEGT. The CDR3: CASSYLGNTEAFF.

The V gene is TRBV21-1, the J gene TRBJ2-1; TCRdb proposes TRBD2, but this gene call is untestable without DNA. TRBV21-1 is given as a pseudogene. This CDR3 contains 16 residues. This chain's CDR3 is CASSNYQATSDDEQFF.

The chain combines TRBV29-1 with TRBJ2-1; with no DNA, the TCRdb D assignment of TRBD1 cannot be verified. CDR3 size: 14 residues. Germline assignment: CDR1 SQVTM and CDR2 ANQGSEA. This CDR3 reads CSVHHASGLNEQFF.

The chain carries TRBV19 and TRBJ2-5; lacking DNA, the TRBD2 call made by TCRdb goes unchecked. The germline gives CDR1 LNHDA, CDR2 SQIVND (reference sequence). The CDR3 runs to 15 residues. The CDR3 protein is CASSPGTSAQETQYF.

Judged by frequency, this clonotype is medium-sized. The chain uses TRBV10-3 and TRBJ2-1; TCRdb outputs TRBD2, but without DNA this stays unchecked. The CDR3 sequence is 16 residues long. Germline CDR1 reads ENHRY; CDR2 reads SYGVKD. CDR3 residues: CAISGTSGRSYNEQFF.

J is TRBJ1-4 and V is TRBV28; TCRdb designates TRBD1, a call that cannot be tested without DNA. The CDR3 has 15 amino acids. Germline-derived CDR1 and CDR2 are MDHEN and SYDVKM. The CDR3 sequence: CASSLNRDWNEKLFF.

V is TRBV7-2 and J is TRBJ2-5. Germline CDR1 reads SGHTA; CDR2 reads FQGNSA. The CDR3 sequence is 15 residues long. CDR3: CASSLGEQRGETQYF.

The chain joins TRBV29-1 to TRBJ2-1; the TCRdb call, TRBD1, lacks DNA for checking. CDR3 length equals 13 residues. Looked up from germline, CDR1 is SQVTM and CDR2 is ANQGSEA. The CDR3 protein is CSVDQGVRNEQFF.

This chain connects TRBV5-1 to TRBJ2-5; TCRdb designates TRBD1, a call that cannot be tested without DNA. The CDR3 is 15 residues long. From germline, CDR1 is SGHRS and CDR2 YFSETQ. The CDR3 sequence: CASKYDRGQSGTQYF.

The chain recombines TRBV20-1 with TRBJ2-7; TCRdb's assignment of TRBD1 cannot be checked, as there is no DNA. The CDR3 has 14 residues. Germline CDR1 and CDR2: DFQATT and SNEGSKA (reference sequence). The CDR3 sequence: CSARSRLGGYEQYF.

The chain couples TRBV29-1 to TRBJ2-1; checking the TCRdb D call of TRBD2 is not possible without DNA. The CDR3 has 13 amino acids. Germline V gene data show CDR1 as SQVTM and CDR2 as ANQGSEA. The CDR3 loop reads CSVEASGIYEQFF.

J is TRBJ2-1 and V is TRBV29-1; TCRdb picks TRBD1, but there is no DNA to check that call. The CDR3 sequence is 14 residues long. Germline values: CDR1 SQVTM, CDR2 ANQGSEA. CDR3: CSVEPQGSYNEQFF.

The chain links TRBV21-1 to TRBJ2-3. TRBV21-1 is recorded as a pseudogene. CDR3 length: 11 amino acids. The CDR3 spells CASSTGDTQYF.

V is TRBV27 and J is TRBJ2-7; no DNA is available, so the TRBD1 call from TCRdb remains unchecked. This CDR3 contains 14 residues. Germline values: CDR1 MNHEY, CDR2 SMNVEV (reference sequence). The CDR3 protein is CASSLGGQGYEQYF.

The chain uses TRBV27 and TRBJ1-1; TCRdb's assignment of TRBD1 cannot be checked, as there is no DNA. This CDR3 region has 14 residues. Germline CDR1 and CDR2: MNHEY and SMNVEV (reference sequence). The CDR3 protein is CASSLWVGDTEAFF.

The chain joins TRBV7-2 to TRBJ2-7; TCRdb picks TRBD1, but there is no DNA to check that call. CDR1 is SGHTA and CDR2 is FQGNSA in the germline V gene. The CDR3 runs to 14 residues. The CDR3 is CASEEGAGSYEQYF.

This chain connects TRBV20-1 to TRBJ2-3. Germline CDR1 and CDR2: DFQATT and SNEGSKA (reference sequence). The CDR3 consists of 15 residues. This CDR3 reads CSARPDGDDTDTQYF.

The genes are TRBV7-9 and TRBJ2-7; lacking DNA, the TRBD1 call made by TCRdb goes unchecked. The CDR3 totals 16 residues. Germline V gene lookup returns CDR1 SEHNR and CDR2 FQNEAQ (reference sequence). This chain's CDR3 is CASSPRGQADSYEQYF.

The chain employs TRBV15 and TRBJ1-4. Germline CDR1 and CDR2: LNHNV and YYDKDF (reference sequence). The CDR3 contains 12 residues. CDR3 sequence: CATTGLREKLFF. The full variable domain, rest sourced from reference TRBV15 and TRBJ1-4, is DAMVIQNPRYQVTQFGKPVTLSCSQTLNHNVMYWYQQKSSQAPKLLFHYYDKDFNNEADTPDNFQSRRPNTSFCFLDIRSPGLGDTAMYLCATTGLREKLFFGSGTQLSVL.

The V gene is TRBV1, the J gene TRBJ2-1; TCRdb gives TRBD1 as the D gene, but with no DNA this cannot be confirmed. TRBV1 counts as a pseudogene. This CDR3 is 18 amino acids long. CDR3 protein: CTSSQDEDKKSSYNEQFF.

The CDR3: CASSWGQGNQETQYF. The chain has TRBV7-8 and TRBJ2-5; TCRdb's assignment of TRBD1 cannot be checked, as there is no DNA. The CDR3 is 15 residues long. CDR1 and CDR2 from the germline V gene are SGHVS and FQNEAQ.

The chain's CDR3 is CSVEKGTETYEQYF. This chain connects TRBV29-1 to TRBJ2-7; absent DNA, TCRdb's TRBD1 call cannot be checked. Germline CDR1 reads SQVTM; CDR2 reads ANQGSEA. This CDR3 spans 14 amino acids.